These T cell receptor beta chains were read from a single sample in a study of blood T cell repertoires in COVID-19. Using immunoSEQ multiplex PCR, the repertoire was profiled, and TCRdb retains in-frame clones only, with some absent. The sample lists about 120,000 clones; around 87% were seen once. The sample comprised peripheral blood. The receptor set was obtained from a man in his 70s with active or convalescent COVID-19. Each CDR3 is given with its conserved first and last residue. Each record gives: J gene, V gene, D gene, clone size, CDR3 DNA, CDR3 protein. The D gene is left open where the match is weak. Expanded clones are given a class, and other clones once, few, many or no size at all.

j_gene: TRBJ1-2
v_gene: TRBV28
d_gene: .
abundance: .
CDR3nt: TGTGCCAGCAGAGGCAGGGGCGAATATGGCTACACCTTC
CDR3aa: CASRGRGEYGYTF

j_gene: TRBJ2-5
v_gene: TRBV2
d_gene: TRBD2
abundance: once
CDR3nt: TGTGCCAGCAGTGCAAAACTAGCGAACCAAGAGACCCAGTACTTC
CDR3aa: CASSAKLANQETQYF

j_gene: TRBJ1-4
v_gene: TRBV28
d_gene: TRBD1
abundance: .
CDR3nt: TGTGCCAGCAGTTTATGGACAGGGAGGTATAATGAAAAACTGTTTTTT
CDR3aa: CASSLWTGRYNEKLFF

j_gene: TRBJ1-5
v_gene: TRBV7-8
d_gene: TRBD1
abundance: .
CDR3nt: TGTGCCAGCAGCCCCGGACAGGGGTATCAGCCCCAGCATTTT
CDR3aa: CASSPGQGYQPQHF

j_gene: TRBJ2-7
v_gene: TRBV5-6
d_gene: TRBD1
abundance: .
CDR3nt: TGTGCCAGCAGCTTGGGAAATAAGGGGGCGGTCGAGCAGTACTTC
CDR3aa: CASSLGNKGAVEQYF

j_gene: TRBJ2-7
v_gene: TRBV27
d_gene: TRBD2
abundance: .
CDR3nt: TGTGCCAGCAGTTTTAGCGGGAGGGCCGGGGAGCAGTACTTC
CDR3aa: CASSFSGRAGEQYF

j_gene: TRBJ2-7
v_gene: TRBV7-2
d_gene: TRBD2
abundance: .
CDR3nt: TGTGCCAGCAGGCCAGCGGGAGGGTTAGTGTACGAGCAGTACTTC
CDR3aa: CASRPAGGLVYEQYF

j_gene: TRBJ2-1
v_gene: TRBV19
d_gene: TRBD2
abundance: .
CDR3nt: TGTGCCAGTAGTATCCTTAGCGGGAGGGCCGCGGTTTACAATGAGCAGTTCTTC
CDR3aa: CASSILSGRAAVYNEQFF

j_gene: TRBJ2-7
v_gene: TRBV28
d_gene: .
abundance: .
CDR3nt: TGTGCCAGCAGTACCGGGACTGAGCCCTACGAGCAGTACTTC
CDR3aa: CASSTGTEPYEQYF

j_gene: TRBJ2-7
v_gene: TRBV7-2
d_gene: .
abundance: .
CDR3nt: TGTGCCAGCAGCTTAGCGGCGGGCTACGAGCAGTACTTC
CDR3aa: CASSLAAGYEQYF

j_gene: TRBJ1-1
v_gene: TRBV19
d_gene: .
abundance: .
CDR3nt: TGTGCCAGTACCTCGACAGGGAACACTGAAGCTTTCTTT
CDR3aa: CASTSTGNTEAFF

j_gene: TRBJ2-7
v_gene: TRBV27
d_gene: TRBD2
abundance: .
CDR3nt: TGTGCCAGCAGGGTAGCGGGGGGAGGGTACGAGCAGTACTTC
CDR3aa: CASRVAGGGYEQYF

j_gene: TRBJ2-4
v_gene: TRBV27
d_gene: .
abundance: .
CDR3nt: TGTGCCAGCAAGGAGATTGCCAAAAACATTCAGTACTTC
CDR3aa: CASKEIAKNIQYF

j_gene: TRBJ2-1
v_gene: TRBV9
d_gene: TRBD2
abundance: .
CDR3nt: TGTGCCAGCAGCGCGGGGGGTCGGAGCTCCTACAATGAGCAGTTCTTC
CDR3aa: CASSAGGRSSYNEQFF

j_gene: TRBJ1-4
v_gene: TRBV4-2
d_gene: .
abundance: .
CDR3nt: TGTGCCAGCAGCCTTCAAGCGGGGTTTGGAGGTGAAAAACTGTTTTTT
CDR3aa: CASSLQAGFGGEKLFF

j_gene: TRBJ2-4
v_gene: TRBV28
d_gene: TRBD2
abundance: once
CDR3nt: TGTGCCAGCAGCCGAACTAGCGGGAGGGTTAAAAACATTCAGTACTTC
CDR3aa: CASSRTSGRVKNIQYF

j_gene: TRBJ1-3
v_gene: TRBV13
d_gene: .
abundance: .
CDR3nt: TGTGCCAGCAGCTCCAGGGGCTCTGGAAACACCATATATTTT
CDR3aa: CASSSRGSGNTIYF

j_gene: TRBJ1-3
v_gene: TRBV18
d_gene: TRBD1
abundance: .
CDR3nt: TGTGCCAGCTCACCGGGACAGGCCCGCTCTGGAAACACCATATATTTT
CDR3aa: CASSPGQARSGNTIYF

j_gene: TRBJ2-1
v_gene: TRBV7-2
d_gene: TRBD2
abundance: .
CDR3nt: TGTGCCAGCAGCTATGGAAGACTAGCGGGAGGGCCTGGGCAGTTCTTC
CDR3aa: CASSYGRLAGGPGQFF

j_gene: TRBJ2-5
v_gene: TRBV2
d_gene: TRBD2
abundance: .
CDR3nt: TGTGCCAGCAGCCCCGGGTGGGTAGCGGGGGAAGAGACCCAGTACTTC
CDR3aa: CASSPGWVAGEETQYF

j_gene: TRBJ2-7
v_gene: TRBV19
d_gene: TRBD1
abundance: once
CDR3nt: TGTGCCAGTAGTCCAACGACAGGGAATGCCCACGAGCAGTACTTC
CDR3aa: CASSPTTGNAHEQYF

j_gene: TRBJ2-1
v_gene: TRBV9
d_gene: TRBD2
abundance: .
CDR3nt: TGTGCCAGCAGCGTCGTTAGCGGGAGGGCCATCTACAATGAGCAGTTCTTC
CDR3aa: CASSVVSGRAIYNEQFF

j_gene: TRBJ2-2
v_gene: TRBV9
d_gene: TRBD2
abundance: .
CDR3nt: TGTGCCAGCAGCATAGCAGGGACTAGCCCCACCGGGGAGCTGTTTTTT
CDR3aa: CASSIAGTSPTGELFF

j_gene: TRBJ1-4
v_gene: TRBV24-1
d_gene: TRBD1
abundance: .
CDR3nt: TGTGCCACCAGTGATTTGTCCCCTCAGGGGGCATTTCTTGAGGCAACTAATGAAAAACTGTTTTTT
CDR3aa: CATSDLSPQGAFLEATNEKLFF

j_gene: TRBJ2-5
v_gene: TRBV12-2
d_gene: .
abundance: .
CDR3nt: TGTGCAAGTCCCCCCCGGCAGGGGGAAGAGACCCAGTACTTC
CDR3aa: CASPPRQGEETQYF

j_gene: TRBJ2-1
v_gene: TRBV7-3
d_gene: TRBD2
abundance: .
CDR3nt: TGTGCCAGCAGCTATGGGACTAGCGGGAGCAATGAGCAGTTCTTC
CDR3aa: CASSYGTSGSNEQFF

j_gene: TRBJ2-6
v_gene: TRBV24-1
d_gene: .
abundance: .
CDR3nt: TGTGCCACCAGTGACGACAGACTCTCTGGGGCCAACGTCCTGACTTTC
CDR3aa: CATSDDRLSGANVLTF

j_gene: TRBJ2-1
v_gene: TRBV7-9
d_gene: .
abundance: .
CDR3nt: TGTGCCAGCAGCGCCCGGGGAGCGGTGAGCTCCTACAATGAGCAGTTCTTC
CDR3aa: CASSARGAVSSYNEQFF

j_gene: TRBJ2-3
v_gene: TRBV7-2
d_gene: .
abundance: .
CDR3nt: TGTGCCAGCAGCTTAGTTGAGGGGGCAGATACGCAGTATTTT
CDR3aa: CASSLVEGADTQYF

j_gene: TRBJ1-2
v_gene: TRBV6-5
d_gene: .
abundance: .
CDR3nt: TGTGCCAGCAGTTCCGCGTCGGTAAACTATGGCTACACCTTC
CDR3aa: CASSSASVNYGYTF

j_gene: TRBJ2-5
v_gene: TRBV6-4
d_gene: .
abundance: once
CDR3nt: TGTGCCAGCAGTGACTCGAGGGGGGAGACCCAGTACTTC
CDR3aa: CASSDSRGETQYF

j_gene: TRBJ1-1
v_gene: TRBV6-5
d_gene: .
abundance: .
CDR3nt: TGTGCCAGCAGTCCGCAGGGGCTGAACACTGAAGCTTTCTTT
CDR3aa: CASSPQGLNTEAFF

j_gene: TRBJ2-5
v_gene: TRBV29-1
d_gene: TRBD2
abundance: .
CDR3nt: TGCAGCGTTGTCCCCTACCTGGGACTAGAAGGAGAGACCCAGTACTTC
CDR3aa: CSVVPYLGLEGETQYF

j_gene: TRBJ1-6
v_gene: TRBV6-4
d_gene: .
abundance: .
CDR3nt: TGTGCCAGCAGTGACCACACAACAGGGAGCTCCTATAATTCACCCCTCCACTTT
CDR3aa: CASSDHTTGSSYNSPLHF

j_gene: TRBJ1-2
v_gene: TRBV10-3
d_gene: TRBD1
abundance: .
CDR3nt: TGTGCCATCAGGGAAGACAGGGTTGGCTACACCTTC
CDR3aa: CAIREDRVGYTF

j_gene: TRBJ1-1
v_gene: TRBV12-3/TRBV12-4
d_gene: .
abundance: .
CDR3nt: TGTGCCAGCAGCCTAGGGGGGGCCACTGAAGCTTTCTTT
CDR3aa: CASSLGGATEAFF

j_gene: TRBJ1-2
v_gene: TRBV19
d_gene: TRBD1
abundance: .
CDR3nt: TGTGCCAGTAGTCCTGGACAGGGCAACTATGGCTACACCTTC
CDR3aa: CASSPGQGNYGYTF

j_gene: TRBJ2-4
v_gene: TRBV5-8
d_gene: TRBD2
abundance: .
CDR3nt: TGTGCCAGCAGCCGGGACTATACAAACATTCAGTACTTC
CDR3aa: CASSRDYTNIQYF

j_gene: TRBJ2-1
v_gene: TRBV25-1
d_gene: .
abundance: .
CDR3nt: TGTGCCAGCAGTGACTTCCGGGGAGAGCAGTTCTTC
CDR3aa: CASSDFRGEQFF

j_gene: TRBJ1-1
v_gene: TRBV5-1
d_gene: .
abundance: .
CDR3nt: TGCGCCAGCAGCTCCAGGGGTTTTATGAACACTGAAGCTTTCTTT
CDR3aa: CASSSRGFMNTEAFF

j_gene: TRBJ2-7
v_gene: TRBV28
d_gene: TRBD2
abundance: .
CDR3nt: TGTGCCAGCAAGTCGGGCGGGAGGTACGAGCAGTACTTC
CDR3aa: CASKSGGRYEQYF

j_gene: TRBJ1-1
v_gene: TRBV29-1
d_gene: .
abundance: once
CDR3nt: TGCAGCGTTGACCGAGCGGGGGCGAACACTGAAGCTTTCTTT
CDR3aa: CSVDRAGANTEAFF

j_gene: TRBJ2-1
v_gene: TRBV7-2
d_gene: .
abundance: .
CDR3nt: TGTGCCAGCAGCTTCCCCGTTCAGGGCAATGAGCAGTTCTTC
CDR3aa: CASSFPVQGNEQFF

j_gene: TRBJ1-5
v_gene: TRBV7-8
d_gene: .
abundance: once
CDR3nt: TGTGCCAGCAGCCGAGGGACAATAAGCAATCAGCCCCAGCATTTT
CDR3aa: CASSRGTISNQPQHF

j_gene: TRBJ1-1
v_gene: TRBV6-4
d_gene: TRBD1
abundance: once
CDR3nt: TGTGCCAGCAGTATCAGGACAGGGTCTGAAGCTTTCTTT
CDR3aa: CASSIRTGSEAFF

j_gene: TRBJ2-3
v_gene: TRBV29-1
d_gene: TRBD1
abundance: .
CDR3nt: TGCAGCGTTGAAGAGGACAGGGGTAAGGCAGATACGCAGTATTTT
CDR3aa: CSVEEDRGKADTQYF

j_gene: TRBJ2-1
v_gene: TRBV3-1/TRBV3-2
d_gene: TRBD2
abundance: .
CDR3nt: TGTGCCAGCAGCCAAGTAAATAGCGGGGTTAATGAGCAGTTCTTC
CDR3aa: CASSQVNSGVNEQFF

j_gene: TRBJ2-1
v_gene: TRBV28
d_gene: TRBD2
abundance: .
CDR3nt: TGTGCCAGCAGTTTATCTGGCGGGAGAGTCGGCGATGAGCAGTTCTTC
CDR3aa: CASSLSGGRVGDEQFF

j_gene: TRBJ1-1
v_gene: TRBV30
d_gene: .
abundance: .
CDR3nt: TGTGCCTGGAGCCTGGGAGGCATGAACACTGAAGCTTTCTTT
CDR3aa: CAWSLGGMNTEAFF

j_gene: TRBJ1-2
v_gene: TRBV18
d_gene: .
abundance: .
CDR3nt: TGTGCCAGCTCACCTACTCGTCAAAGTGATGGCTACACCTTC
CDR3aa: CASSPTRQSDGYTF

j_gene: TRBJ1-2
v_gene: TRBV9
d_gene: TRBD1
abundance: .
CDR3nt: TGTGCCAGCAGCGAACCGACAGGGGGCGCAAACTATGGCTACACCTTC
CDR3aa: CASSEPTGGANYGYTF

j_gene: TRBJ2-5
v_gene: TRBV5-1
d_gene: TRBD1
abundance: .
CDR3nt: TGCGCCAGCAGCTATGACAGGGAACAGACCCAGTACTTC
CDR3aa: CASSYDREQTQYF

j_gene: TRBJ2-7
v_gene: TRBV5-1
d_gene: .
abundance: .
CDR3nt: TGCGCCAGCAGCCCCTCCCGAGTATACGAGCAGTACTTC
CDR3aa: CASSPSRVYEQYF

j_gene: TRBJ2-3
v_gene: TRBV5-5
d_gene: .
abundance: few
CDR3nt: TGTGCCAGCGGTATGGGACGGGAGCGAGATACGCAGTATTTT
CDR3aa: CASGMGRERDTQYF

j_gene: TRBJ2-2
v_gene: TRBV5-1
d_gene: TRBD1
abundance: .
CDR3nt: TGCGCCAGCAGCTTTCCGGGACAGGGTCCCACCGGGGAGCTGTTTTTT
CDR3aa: CASSFPGQGPTGELFF

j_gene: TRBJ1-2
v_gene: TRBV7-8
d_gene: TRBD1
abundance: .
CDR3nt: TGTGCCAGCAGCTTAGTGGGACAGGGCAACTATGGCTACACCTTC
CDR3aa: CASSLVGQGNYGYTF

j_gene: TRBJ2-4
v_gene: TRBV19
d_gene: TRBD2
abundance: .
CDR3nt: TGTGCCAGTAGCCCTGGGACTAGCGGGAGGGGAAACATTCAGTACTTC
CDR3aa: CASSPGTSGRGNIQYF

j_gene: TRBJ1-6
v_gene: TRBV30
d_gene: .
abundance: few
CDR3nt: TGTGCCTGGAGCCGGCGGAGGGATTCACCCCTCCACTTT
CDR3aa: CAWSRRRDSPLHF

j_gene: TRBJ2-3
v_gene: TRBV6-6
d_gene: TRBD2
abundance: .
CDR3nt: TGTGCCAGCAGTTACCGTGGGACTAGTGCAGATACGCAGTATTTT
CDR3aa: CASSYRGTSADTQYF